This TCR beta chain was captured by sequencing in a study of regulatory T cells in long-lasting Graves disease. The CDR3 is made up of 13 amino acids. Germline V lookup: CDR1 LGHNA, CDR2 YNFKEQ. V gave up 0 bases and J gave up 8 bases, with 5 bases separating them. For TCR beta, libraries came from iRepertoire HTBI primers and Arm-PCR of CDR3 regions. TCRdb passed the multiplex PCR reads through MiXCR, listing each CDR3 protein once. The top ten clones hold 7% to 9% of a sample with some 430,000 distinct CDR3 sequences, 20% to 25% of them seen once. As to time point: persistent/refractory GD, antithyroid drugs over 5 years with positive TRAb. The TCR library used RNA extracted from PBMCs.

The chain combines TRBV4-2 with TRBJ1-6; perhaps TRBD1 as D (5 bases). The receptor's source is a female donor with Graves disease. This sample comprised peripheral blood mononuclear cells (PBMCs), obtained when the disease was refractory, from a patient treated with antithyroid drugs. The CDR3 protein is CASSQETDSPLHF. In DNA, the CDR3 is TGTGCCAGCAGCCAAGAGACAGATTCACCCCTCCACTTT.